What follows is one TCR beta chain and its context. What it binds is unknown. The sample originates from a study of blood T cells in healthy people across ages. Using a J-beta primer mix together with a sample-barcoded 5' primer, a second PCR was run for about 6 to 12 cycles. The yield of each sample was at least 2.5 million CDR3-containing paired-end reads. TCRdb reanalysed the 5' RACE reads using MiXCR and keeps one entry per CDR3 protein. The sample holds about 1.6 million distinct CDR3 sequences, 34% seen once. Study results and caveats: Long-lived and aged donors differed, with more naive CD4+ cells and higher diversity in the long-lived. TCR beta diversity per million T cells fell roughly linearly with age.

Germline V lookup: CDR1 DFQATT, CDR2 SNEGSKA (reference sequence). With V trimmed by 0 bases and J by 4 bases, 6 bases remained unmatched. This CDR3 contains 15 residues. The extraction recovered at least 5 micrograms of total RNA per sample. This TCR was recovered from a woman younger than 45 in good health. Material: blood. The chain recombines TRBV20-1 with TRBJ2-5; 9 positions match TRBD1. CDR3 in DNA: TGCAGTGCTAGAGATGGACAGGGGCTAGGAGAGACCCAGTACTTC. Residues: CSARDGQGLGETQYF.